This T cell receptor beta chain was recovered during a study of T cell repertoires in cytomegalovirus infection. TCRdb recomputed calls from the reads with MiXCR, one row per CDR3 protein. The data contain a few hundred thousand distinct CDR3 sequences, under 35% of them singletons. General study results and limits: Identification of carriers of CMV plus the relevant HLA was performed using cumulative public TCR beta family frequency.

CDR3 length: 15 amino acids. Germline V CDR1 and CDR2: SGHTA, FQGTGA. V lost 5 bases, J lost 2 bases, and 4 bases stayed unmatched. This clonotype showed up just a few times. No antigen is known for it. Material: cultured PBMCs, obtained from culture after CMV antigen stimulation. The chain couples TRBV7-3 to TRBJ2-1; TRBD1 matches at 9 bases. The source is a human donor in good health (CMV status not recorded). Some clones in this sample may be carry-over from other donors' samples. CDR3 loop: CASSPRDRAYNEQFF. The CDR3 DNA is TGTGCCAGCAGCCCACGGGACAGGGCCTACAATGAGCAGTTCTTC.